A single sample is the source of the 16 T cell receptor beta chains below, sequenced in a study of T cell repertoires in cytomegalovirus infection. From the reads, TCRdb called clonotypes with MiXCR, one entry per CDR3 protein. Of approximately 250,000 distinct CDR3 sequences detected, over 20% appear once; the ten largest clones hold around a sixth. The sample was CD8+ T cells from PBMCs. The receptors here all came from a human donor in good health (CMV status not recorded). Some clones in this sample may be carry-over from other donors' samples.

The chain couples TRBV11-1 to TRBJ2-6, with TRBD2 identical over 9 bases. This CDR3 is 18 amino acids long. Germline V gives CDR1 SGHAT, CDR2 FQDESV (reference sequence). Unmatched junction bases numbered 7, after V lost 2 bases and J lost 2 bases. The CDR3 reads CASSLSRSGGTGANVLTF. In DNA, the CDR3 is TGTGCCAGCAGCTTAAGTCGTAGCGGGGGCACTGGGGCCAACGTCCTGACTTTC.

V and J are TRBV20-1 and TRBJ1-1; 8 bases line up with TRBD1. V lost 3 bases to trimming and J lost 0 bases; unmatched junction nucleotides: 15. This CDR3 has 18 residues. Germline V gives CDR1 DFQATT, CDR2 SNEGSKA (reference sequence). CDR3 region: CSASSPGRGQGVNTEAFF. For the CDR3, the DNA is TGCAGTGCTAGTTCTCCAGGCAGGGGGCAGGGGGTGAACACTGAAGCTTTCTTT.

The J gene is TRBJ2-7, the V gene TRBV12-3 or TRBV12-4; 7 bases are a match to TRBD2. V dropped 4 bases and J dropped 5; count of bases not matched to a gene: 2. The CDR3 spans 12 residues. CDR3 DNA: TGTGCCAGCAGTTCACTAGCGAACGAGCAGTACTTC. This sequence encodes CASSSLANEQYF.

At least ten counts were recorded for this clonotype. The gene calls are TRBV7-9 and TRBJ2-7; perhaps D is TRBD1 or TRBD2 (6 bases each). The germline V gene encodes CDR1 SEHNR and CDR2 FQNEAQ (reference sequence). V was pared by 3 bases and J by 6 bases, with 9 bases between. CDR3 size: 12 residues. In DNA form, the CDR3 reads TGTGCCAGCAGCTTTGGGGGGCTCGAGCAGTACTTC. Amino acid sequence: CASSFGGLEQYF.

The chain joins TRBV14 to TRBJ2-7; D is perhaps TRBD2 (5 bases). The CDR3 runs to 14 residues. V lost 0 bases, J lost 0 bases, and 6 bases lay in between. Looked up from germline, CDR1 is SGHDN and CDR2 is FVKESK. The CDR3 bases are TGTGCCAGCAGCCAAGATACTAGCTCCTACGAGCAGTACTTC. Translation: CASSQDTSSYEQYF.

This clonotype showed up just a few times. CDR3 loop: CASSLRNMNTEAFF. The CDR3 nucleotides are TGTGCCAGCAGTTTAAGGAATATGAACACTGAAGCTTTCTTT. The chain has TRBV27 and TRBJ1-1; D is ambiguous. Per germline, CDR1 MNHEY and CDR2 SMNVEV (reference sequence). V lost 2 bases, J lost 0 bases, and 7 bases lay in between. The CDR3 length is 14 residues.

V usage is TRBV19 and J usage is TRBJ2-1, with TRBD2 matching 8 bases. This CDR3 comprises 12 residues. CDR1 and CDR2 from the germline V gene are LNHDA and SQIVND (reference sequence). After removal of 5 bases from V and 8 bases from J, the junction contained 2 bases not matched to a gene. The CDR3 region is CASSPAGDEQFF. The CDR3 nucleotides read TGTGCCAGTAGTCCAGCGGGGGATGAGCAGTTCTTC.

This clonotype has just a few counts. V usage is TRBV12-3 or TRBV12-4 and J usage is TRBJ1-2; perhaps TRBD1 as D (5 bases). The CDR3 is 14 residues long. V gave up 2 bases and J gave up 3 bases, with 10 bases separating them. The CDR3 DNA is TGTGCCAGCAGTTTAAGAGGGGATGACTATGGCTACACCTTC. Protein product: CASSLRGDDYGYTF.

This clonotype showed up just a few times. CDR3 sequence (DNA): TGTGCCAGCTCTCCCCAAAGAGGCCCCCAAGAGACCCAGTACTTC. Translation gives CASSPQRGPQETQYF. The V gene is TRBV2, the J gene TRBJ2-5, with D unresolved. Germline CDR1 is SNHLY and CDR2 is FYNNEI. Trimming pared 8 bases from V and 1 base from J, leaving 17 bases between. This CDR3 spans 15 amino acids.

This chain joins TRBV15 and TRBJ2-7; D is perhaps TRBD1 (6 bases). Germline CDR1 and CDR2: LNHNV and YYDKDF (reference sequence). Trimming removed 3 bases from V and 3 bases from J, with 15 bases in between. The CDR3 is 15 residues long. CDR3 nucleotide sequence: TGTGCCACCAGCAGCATTAGGACAGATTACTACGAGCAGTACTTC. Translated, it gives CATSSIRTDYYEQYF.

The DNA for the CDR3 is TGTGCCAGCACCCCCCGGACAGGGATGAACACAGATACGCAGTATTTT. The encoded protein is CASTPRTGMNTDTQYF. This rearrangement joins TRBV2 to TRBJ2-3, with TRBD1 matching over 8 bases. V dropped 7 bases and J dropped 2; count of bases not matched to a gene: 11. Germline V CDR1 and CDR2: SNHLY, FYNNEI. This CDR3 comprises 16 residues.

This clonotype was recorded a few times. One junction end disagrees with the germline gene, perhaps due to a read error. The chain combines TRBV12-3 or TRBV12-4 with TRBJ1-5; no clear D gene. CDR3 length equals 14 residues. The CDR3 region is CASTLGGSNQLQHF. The DNA for the CDR3 is TGTGCCAGCACTTTGGGCGGAAGCAATCAGCTCCAGCATTTT.

The CDR3 sequence is CASSQPRGYNEQFF. The CDR3 DNA sequence: TGCGCCAGCAGCCAGCCCAGGGGATACAATGAGCAGTTCTTC. This chain uses TRBV4-1 with TRBJ2-1, with D perhaps TRBD1 (6 bases). The CDR3 extends over 14 amino acids. Germline-derived CDR1 and CDR2 are MGHRA and YSYEKL. The V end lost 3 bases, the J end lost 4 bases, and 10 bases lay between the germline ends.

This clonotype was observed at least ten times. The chain carries TRBV2 and TRBJ1-2; TRBD1 agrees at 7 bases. Germline-derived CDR1 and CDR2 are SNHLY and FYNNEI. The CDR3 loop spans 15 amino acids. Germline trimming cut 6 bases from V and 3 bases from J; bases unmatched to any gene: 10. CDR3 region: CASSLGTAHDYGYTF. CDR3 in DNA: TGTGCCAGCAGCCTCGGGACAGCGCATGACTATGGCTACACCTTC. Full variable domain (remainder filled in from reference TRBV2 and TRBJ1-2): EPEVTQTPSHQVTQMGQEVILRCVPISNHLYFYWYRQILGQKVEFLVSFYNNEISEKSEIFDDQFSVERPDGSNFTLKIRSTKLEDSAMYFCASSLGTAHDYGYTFGSGTRLTVV.

This clonotype was seen repeatedly, ten times or more. The gene calls are TRBV7-2 and TRBJ2-5; 9 nucleotides agree with TRBD1. The germline CDR1 and CDR2 sequences are SGHTA and FQGNSA. Unmatched junction bases numbered 15, after V lost 5 bases and J lost 5 bases. CDR3 length equals 17 residues. The DNA of the CDR3 is TGTGCCAGCAGCCCACCCATACAGGGACAGGGATTGGAGACCCAGTACTTC. Its translation: CASSPPIQGQGLETQYF.

V is TRBV28 and J is TRBJ1-2, with 10 bases matching TRBD1. Looked up from germline, CDR1 is MDHEN and CDR2 is SYDVKM. V gave up 6 bases and J gave up 2 bases; unmatched junction bases: 6. This CDR3 has 15 amino acids. The CDR3 DNA follows: TGTGCCAGCAGGTTTAGACAGGGGGCGAACTATGGCTACACCTTC. Its translation: CASRFRQGANYGYTF.